This TCR beta chain was recovered during a study of T cell responses to AZD1222 COVID-19 vaccine. The overall study: Pooled samples include second doses given at about 4 or 12 weeks. General study results and limits: Baseline antibody screening turned up just a handful of seropositive AZD1222 recipients. Only after the peak T cell response were repertoires sampled.

Trimming cost V 6 bases and J 7 bases, with 9 bases left between them. Per germline, CDR1 MNHEY and CDR2 SVGEGT. This CDR3 is built from 12 residues. On this clone: Its antigen is still unknown.

Profiled with immunoSEQ multiplex PCR; TCRdb holds only in-frame clones, not every one. The sample shows under 140,000 clones, about 85% of them seen only once. The V and J genes are TRBV6-2 or TRBV6-3 and TRBJ2-2; maybe TRBD1 (5 bases). The starting material was peripheral blood, obtained on day 0 of AZD1222 vaccination. The receptor's source is an adult in good health. The CDR3 sequence: CASSDSHGELFF. The CDR3 DNA sequence: TGTGCCAGCAGCGACAGTCACGGGGAGCTGTTTTTT.